This T cell receptor beta chain was documented in a study of T cell repertoires in cytomegalovirus infection. The study, taken as a whole, reports: Summed frequency of shared TCR beta families picked out CMV carriers who also had the relevant HLA. CMV-specific TCR beta clonotypes restricted by HLA-C dominated the ex vivo response.

TCRdb used MiXCR to reprocess the reads, holding one entry per CDR3 protein. This table has 300,000 to 400,000 distinct CDR3 sequences, 8% to 9.5% appearing once. In germline, CDR1 is SNHLY, CDR2 FYNNEI. CDR3 size: 10 residues. V dropped 2 bases and J dropped 9 bases, with 2 bases sitting between them. Comment on this clonotype: Its antigen is currently unknown.

This TCR came from a human donor in good health (CMV status not recorded). Some clones in this sample may be carry-over from other donors' samples. The sequencing input was PBMCs. The chain couples TRBV2 to TRBJ2-1; D gene ambiguous. CDR3 sequence (DNA): TGTGCCAGCAGTGAATTTGAGCAGTTCTTC. It encodes CASSEFEQFF. The whole variable domain, filled in from reference TRBV2 and TRBJ2-1, reads EPEVTQTPSHQVTQMGQEVILRCVPISNHLYFYWYRQILGQKVEFLVSFYNNEISEKSEIFDDQFSVERPDGSNFTLKIRSTKLEDSAMYFCASSEFEQFFGPGTRLTVL.